The T cell receptor beta chain under discussion was sequenced for a study of Ad26.COV2.S vaccination and SARS-CoV-2 variants. Overall study results and limits: Possible underestimation of total T cell responses by the TCR breadth and depth analyses was noted. Spike-specific TCR breadth ran higher among vaccine recipients than placebo recipients. Substantial breadth in spike-specific CD8+ and CD4+ T cell responses was reportedly seen after vaccination.

With 5 bases clipped from V and 7 bases from J, the junction kept 5 bases outside the gene matches. Germline V gene sequence: CDR1 SGHTA, CDR2 FQGNSA. The CDR3 is 14 residues long. The method was immunoSEQ multiplex PCR; TCRdb's version includes in-frame clones alone and lacks a portion of them. The sample lists about 350,000 clones, roughly 94% occurring once. In its sample, this clone was seen once. The target antigen is unknown. The chain couples TRBV7-2 to TRBJ2-3; 11 bases align to TRBD1. The source was peripheral blood, collected after recovery from COVID-19. This receptor was identified in a human donor who had recovered from COVID-19. Written as DNA, the CDR3 is TGTGCCAGCAGCACTGGACAGGGGGCAAATACGCAGTATTTT. Amino acid sequence: CASSTGQGANTQYF.